Listed below are T cell receptor beta chains from one sample, sequenced in a study of T cell repertoires in cytomegalovirus infection. TCRdb re-derived calls from the reads in MiXCR, one entry per CDR3 protein. In the table there are fewer than 550,000 distinct CDR3 sequences, approximately 26% of which are singletons. Specimen: PBMCs. The receptors stem from a human donor in good health (CMV status not recorded). Some clones in this sample may be carry-over from other donors' samples. The CDR3 runs from the conserved cysteine through the conserved F or W. A D gene is named only where the DNA matches it firmly. Clone sizes are given selectively: once, few, many, or a class where the clone is expanded.

v_gene: TRBV19
len: 14
abundance: few
j_gene: TRBJ1-5
d_gene: -
CDR3nt: TGTGCCAGTAGTGCCGGTGGGGAGAATCAGCCCCAGCATTTT
CDR3aa: CASSAGGENQPQHF

v_gene: TRBV9
len: 14
abundance: -
j_gene: TRBJ1-2
d_gene: TRBD1
CDR3nt: TGTGCCAGCAGCGTTACAGGGGCAGGGTATGGCTACACCTTC
CDR3aa: CASSVTGAGYGYTF

v_gene: TRBV28
len: 14
abundance: -
j_gene: TRBJ2-5
d_gene: -
CDR3nt: TGTGCCAGCAGTTTACCGGGACGGGAAGAGACCCAGTACTTC
CDR3aa: CASSLPGREETQYF

v_gene: TRBV28
len: 14
abundance: -
j_gene: TRBJ2-7
d_gene: TRBD1
CDR3nt: TGTGCCAGCAGGCCCGCTGGACAGGTCTACGAGCAGTACTTC
CDR3aa: CASRPAGQVYEQYF

v_gene: TRBV7-6
len: 17
abundance: -
j_gene: TRBJ2-1
d_gene: TRBD2
CDR3nt: TGTGCCAGCAGCTTTGCAGCGGGAGGGGTCTCATACAATGAGCAGTTCTTC
CDR3aa: CASSFAAGGVSYNEQFF

v_gene: TRBV24-1
len: 14
abundance: -
j_gene: TRBJ1-5
d_gene: -
CDR3nt: TGTGCCACCAGTGAAGGGGAATACAATCAGCCCCAGCATTTT
CDR3aa: CATSEGEYNQPQHF

v_gene: TRBV4-1
len: 15
abundance: -
j_gene: TRBJ2-7
d_gene: TRBD2
CDR3nt: TGCGCCAGCAGCCATACTAGCGGCACGCCCTACGAGCAGTACTTC
CDR3aa: CASSHTSGTPYEQYF

v_gene: TRBV20-1
len: 14
abundance: few
j_gene: TRBJ2-3
d_gene: TRBD2
CDR3nt: TGCAGTGCTAGACCTGGGACTATTCGTCATACGCAGTATTTT
CDR3aa: CSARPGTIRHTQYF

v_gene: TRBV9
len: 16
abundance: few
j_gene: TRBJ2-4
d_gene: -
CDR3nt: TGTGCCAGCAGCGCGTGGGACACCGGCCAATCAAACATTCAGTACTTC
CDR3aa: CASSAWDTGQSNIQYF

v_gene: TRBV6-6
len: 12
abundance: -
j_gene: TRBJ1-2
d_gene: -
CDR3nt: TGTGCCAGCAGTCCCTGGGGCTATGGCTACACCTTC
CDR3aa: CASSPWGYGYTF

v_gene: TRBV24-1
len: 14
abundance: -
j_gene: TRBJ1-5
d_gene: -
CDR3nt: TGTGCCACCAGTGACGCAGGGAGCAATCAGCCCCAGCATTTT
CDR3aa: CATSDAGSNQPQHF

v_gene: TRBV3-1
len: 11
abundance: -
j_gene: TRBJ2-5
d_gene: -
CDR3nt: TGTGCCAGCAGCCAAGGGGAAGGCTGGTACTTC
CDR3aa: CASSQGEGWYF

v_gene: TRBV6-2/TRBV6-3
len: 20
abundance: many
j_gene: TRBJ2-1
d_gene: -
CDR3nt: TGTGCCAGCAGTTCGGCTTCAGGGCTACGTAACGCCCACACCTACAATGAGCAGTTCTTC
CDR3aa: CASSSASGLRNAHTYNEQFF

v_gene: TRBV6-2/TRBV6-3
len: 17
abundance: -
j_gene: TRBJ2-1
d_gene: -
CDR3nt: TGTGCCAGCAGTTACGGAAGCGGGCACTTATCCTACAATGAGCAGTTCTTC
CDR3aa: CASSYGSGHLSYNEQFF

v_gene: TRBV6-1
len: 16
abundance: few
j_gene: TRBJ2-3
d_gene: TRBD2
CDR3nt: TGTGCCAGCAGTGCAACTAGCGGGTCCCCCACAGATACGCAGTATTTT
CDR3aa: CASSATSGSPTDTQYF

v_gene: TRBV20-1
len: 14
abundance: -
j_gene: TRBJ2-1
d_gene: TRBD2
CDR3nt: TGCAGTGCTCTGACTAGCGGGAGCAGACATGAGCAGTTCTTC
CDR3aa: CSALTSGSRHEQFF

v_gene: TRBV20-1
len: 15
abundance: few
j_gene: TRBJ2-5
d_gene: -
CDR3nt: TGCAGTGCTGCCTCCGCTGACTTGGGGTTTGAGACCCAGTACTTC
CDR3aa: CSAASADLGFETQYF

v_gene: TRBV7-2
len: 15
abundance: many
j_gene: TRBJ2-1
d_gene: -
CDR3nt: TGTGCCAGCAGCTTACTAACTAGCTCCTACAATGAGCAGTTCTTC
CDR3aa: CASSLLTSSYNEQFF

v_gene: TRBV6-2/TRBV6-3
len: 13
abundance: few
j_gene: TRBJ1-2
d_gene: -
CDR3nt: TGTGCCAGCGCGAGACAGGTTACCTATGGCTACACCTTC
CDR3aa: CASARQVTYGYTF

v_gene: TRBV7-9
len: 17
abundance: few
j_gene: TRBJ1-2
d_gene: TRBD1
CDR3nt: TGTGCCAGCAGCTTCGGGACAGGGTTCTTCAAAACCTATGGCTACACCTTC
CDR3aa: CASSFGTGFFKTYGYTF

v_gene: TRBV11-2
len: 16
abundance: -
j_gene: TRBJ2-3
d_gene: -
CDR3nt: TGTGCCAGCAGCTCGGGACTCCCCTTATTCACAGATACGCAGTATTTT
CDR3aa: CASSSGLPLFTDTQYF

v_gene: TRBV7-2
len: 15
abundance: -
j_gene: TRBJ2-7
d_gene: TRBD1
CDR3nt: TGTGCCAGCAGTTTCGTAGGACAGGGGGCGGGCGAGCAGTACTTC
CDR3aa: CASSFVGQGAGEQYF

v_gene: TRBV11-2
len: 15
abundance: -
j_gene: TRBJ2-1
d_gene: -
CDR3nt: TGTGCCAGCAAAACCGGGACACACTCCTACAATGAGCAGTTCTTC
CDR3aa: CASKTGTHSYNEQFF

v_gene: TRBV11-2
len: 14
abundance: -
j_gene: TRBJ2-3
d_gene: -
CDR3nt: TGTGCCAGCAGCAAGGGGAGAAGTACAGATACGCAGTATTTT
CDR3aa: CASSKGRSTDTQYF

v_gene: TRBV7-6
len: 15
abundance: -
j_gene: TRBJ2-1
d_gene: -
CDR3nt: TGTGCCAGCAGCTTAGGGGGGGCCCGCTACAATGAGCAGTTCTTC
CDR3aa: CASSLGGARYNEQFF

v_gene: TRBV6-2/TRBV6-3
len: 14
abundance: -
j_gene: TRBJ1-2
d_gene: -
CDR3nt: TGTGCCAGCAGTTACTATCCTCCTGGCTATGGCTACACCTTC
CDR3aa: CASSYYPPGYGYTF

v_gene: TRBV7-8
len: 16
abundance: many
j_gene: TRBJ2-3
d_gene: -
CDR3nt: TGTGCCAGCAGCTTATCGGCCCCCCTTTTGGCAGATACGCAGTATTTT
CDR3aa: CASSLSAPLLADTQYF

v_gene: TRBV29-1
len: 13
abundance: -
j_gene: TRBJ2-3
d_gene: -
CDR3nt: TGCAGCGTTGAGTCGGGAGTCGCAGATACGCAGTATTTT
CDR3aa: CSVESGVADTQYF

v_gene: TRBV20-1
len: 14
abundance: -
j_gene: TRBJ2-1
d_gene: TRBD2
CDR3nt: TGCAGTGCTATTAGCGGGATGAAATACAATGAGCAGTTCTTC
CDR3aa: CSAISGMKYNEQFF

v_gene: TRBV10-3
len: 15
abundance: few
j_gene: TRBJ2-7
d_gene: TRBD1
CDR3nt: TGTGCCATCAGTGACGGACAGGGAAGGAATTCCGAGCAGTACTTC
CDR3aa: CAISDGQGRNSEQYF

v_gene: TRBV12-3/TRBV12-4
len: 15
abundance: few
j_gene: TRBJ2-2
d_gene: -
CDR3nt: TGTGCCAGCAGCCCAAGTCACCGGGCTGCCGGGGAGCTGTTTTTT
CDR3aa: CASSPSHRAAGELFF

v_gene: TRBV5-6
len: 13
abundance: -
j_gene: TRBJ1-1
d_gene: TRBD1
CDR3nt: TGTGCCAGCAGCGCAGGACAGGGGGCTGAAGCTTTCTTT
CDR3aa: CASSAGQGAEAFF

v_gene: TRBV5-4
len: 14
abundance: -
j_gene: TRBJ2-1
d_gene: TRBD2
CDR3nt: TGTGCCAGCAGAAACGGACTAGTCGGCAATGAGCAGTTCTTC
CDR3aa: CASRNGLVGNEQFF

v_gene: TRBV5-5
len: 18
abundance: -
j_gene: TRBJ2-2
d_gene: -
CDR3nt: TGTGCCAGCAGATTACCGTCTCAGAGTGGCGGGAACACCGGGGAGCTGTTTTTT
CDR3aa: CASRLPSQSGGNTGELFF

v_gene: TRBV5-1
len: 16
abundance: -
j_gene: TRBJ2-5
d_gene: -
CDR3nt: TGCGCCAGCAGTGGGAGGATCAGAACAGGCCTAGAGACCCAGTACTTC
CDR3aa: CASSGRIRTGLETQYF

v_gene: TRBV12-3/TRBV12-4
len: 15
abundance: many
j_gene: TRBJ2-5
d_gene: -
CDR3nt: TGTGCCAGCAGTTTTGGGAATCTGGACCAAGAGACCCAGTACTTC
CDR3aa: CASSFGNLDQETQYF

v_gene: TRBV6-2/TRBV6-3
len: 17
abundance: many
j_gene: TRBJ2-2
d_gene: TRBD1
CDR3nt: TGTGCCAGCAGTACCCATCCCGGGACAGGGGTAGCCGGGGAGCTGTTTTTT
CDR3aa: CASSTHPGTGVAGELFF

v_gene: TRBV19
len: 15
abundance: -
j_gene: TRBJ2-1
d_gene: -
CDR3nt: TGTGCCAGTAGTATTCGGGGGAGTTCCTACAATGAGCAGTTCTTC
CDR3aa: CASSIRGSSYNEQFF

v_gene: TRBV24-1
len: 18
abundance: many
j_gene: TRBJ2-3
d_gene: -
CDR3nt: TGTGCCACCAGTGATTTTCCATCGCGTCAGGAGAGCACAGATACGCAGTATTTT
CDR3aa: CATSDFPSRQESTDTQYF

v_gene: TRBV28
len: 17
abundance: few
j_gene: TRBJ2-7
d_gene: -
CDR3nt: TGTGCCAGCAGCAACCCCGCTCGGCGTTCCTTGGCCTACGAGCAGTACTTC
CDR3aa: CASSNPARRSLAYEQYF

v_gene: TRBV28
len: 15
abundance: few
j_gene: TRBJ1-2
d_gene: TRBD1
CDR3nt: TGTGCCAGCAGTCCCTGGACAGGGGGCGCAGGGGGCTACACCTTC
CDR3aa: CASSPWTGGAGGYTF

v_gene: TRBV7-2
len: 19
abundance: many
j_gene: TRBJ2-1
d_gene: TRBD2
CDR3nt: TGTGCCAGTGGCCCAGCGGCTTTAGCGCGGGGGGGACCCTACAATGAGCAGTTCTTC
CDR3aa: CASGPAALARGGPYNEQFF

v_gene: TRBV5-6
len: 15
abundance: -
j_gene: TRBJ1-1
d_gene: TRBD1
CDR3nt: TGTGCCAGCAGCGTTACAGGGGCTTCGGACACTGAAGCTTTCTTT
CDR3aa: CASSVTGASDTEAFF

v_gene: TRBV7-9
len: 15
abundance: few
j_gene: TRBJ2-1
d_gene: -
CDR3nt: TGTGCCAGCAACCCGCCCGGGACTTCGTACAATGAGCAGTTCTTC
CDR3aa: CASNPPGTSYNEQFF

v_gene: TRBV6-2/TRBV6-3
len: 15
abundance: -
j_gene: TRBJ1-5
d_gene: -
CDR3nt: TGTGCCAGCAGTTACTGGGCAGGCCCGGGACGGCCCCAGCATTTT
CDR3aa: CASSYWAGPGRPQHF

v_gene: TRBV19
len: 15
abundance: few
j_gene: TRBJ2-1
d_gene: -
CDR3nt: TGTGCCAGTAGTATGGCGAGCGGGACAGGCAATGAGCAGTTCTTC
CDR3aa: CASSMASGTGNEQFF

v_gene: TRBV5-8
len: 16
abundance: few
j_gene: TRBJ1-2
d_gene: -
CDR3nt: TGTGCCAGCAGCGATGATGGCAGGCGGTTTTTTTATGGCTACACCTTC
CDR3aa: CASSDDGRRFFYGYTF

v_gene: TRBV20-1
len: 14
abundance: -
j_gene: TRBJ2-5
d_gene: TRBD2
CDR3nt: TGCAGTGCTACGATTAGCGGGAGGGTGGAGACCCAGTACTTC
CDR3aa: CSATISGRVETQYF

v_gene: TRBV6-2/TRBV6-3
len: 12
abundance: -
j_gene: TRBJ1-2
d_gene: -
CDR3nt: TGTGCCAGCACTCTCGGAGACTATGGCTACACCTTC
CDR3aa: CASTLGDYGYTF

v_gene: TRBV7-2
len: 16
abundance: few
j_gene: TRBJ2-5
d_gene: -
CDR3nt: TGTGCCAGCAGCCTTAGGGTCTTCCGACAAGAAGAGACCCAGTACTTC
CDR3aa: CASSLRVFRQEETQYF

v_gene: TRBV6-7
len: 17
abundance: once
j_gene: TRBJ1-2
d_gene: -
CDR3nt: TGTGCCAGCAGATCTCGACTAGTGCACTTACTGAACTATGGCTACACCTTC
CDR3aa: CASRSRLVHLLNYGYTF

v_gene: TRBV6-2/TRBV6-3
len: 13
abundance: -
j_gene: TRBJ2-7
d_gene: -
CDR3nt: TGTGCCAGCAGTTACGGGACCTCTCGAGAGCAGTACTTC
CDR3aa: CASSYGTSREQYF

v_gene: TRBV5-1
len: 14
abundance: -
j_gene: TRBJ2-3
d_gene: -
CDR3nt: TGCGCCAGCAGCTTGAATAGGGGTGCAGATACGCAGTATTTT
CDR3aa: CASSLNRGADTQYF